The sequence of this T cell receptor (beta chain) was determined in a study of STAT5B mutations in CD4+ large granular lymphocyte leukemia. Regarding the study as a whole: Patient CD4-sorted repertoires stayed more clonal than healthy ones after leukemic-clone removal.

Sequencing used immunoSEQ multiplex PCR; TCRdb keeps in-frame clones, though not all of them. The sample carries 37,000 or so clones, roughly 76% recorded once. As for this clone: Its antigen is currently unknown.

The CDR3 covers 14 residues. Trimming left V 4 bases short and J 1 base short, with 10 bases between. Germline loops: CDR1 KGHSH, CDR2 LQKENI. This receptor was obtained from a human donor in good health. What was sequenced was CD4+ T cells from blood buffy coats. The chain carries TRBV18 and TRBJ1-1; D unresolved. The CDR3 spells CASSQDLRNTEAFF. In nucleotides, the CDR3 is TGTGCCAGCTCACAGGACCTTAGGAACACTGAAGCTTTCTTT.